What follows describes a single TCR beta chain. What it recognizes is unknown. This entry comes from a study of beta chain features in type 1 diabetes. Study-level findings and limits: When Type 1 diabetes patients were examined, their TCRB CDR3s proved moderately but significantly shorter in all four CD4+ subsets. Sequencing the cDNA could make cells with high TCR expression show up more than they should. Type 1 diabetes patients had fewer VDJ junction insertions and more deletions.

Germline assignment: CDR1 SGHRS and CDR2 YFSETQ. J was trimmed by 6 bases and V by 3 bases; bases with no gene match: 5. CDR3 size: 15 residues. Sequenced material consisted of expressed TCRB transcripts (all of the isolated RNA was reverse transcribed). An average of about 3.57 million reads was obtained for naive, central memory and regulatory T cell samples. Here immunoSEQ multiplex PCR was the method, and the copy in TCRdb shows in-frame clones only, minus some. The table records about 99,000 clones, about 26% of them present only once. The sample was central memory CD4+ T cells from blood. This TCR was sampled from a woman younger than 35 with type 1 diabetes. The V gene is TRBV5-1, the J gene TRBJ2-1; 11 bases map to TRBD2. CDR3 bases: TGCGCCAGCAGCTCCGGGACTAGCGGAGGCAATGAGCAGTTCTTC. This translates into CASSSGTSGGNEQFF.